Listed below are T cell receptor beta chains from one sample, sequenced in a study of blood T cell repertoires in COVID-19. The repertoire was sequenced with immunoSEQ multiplex PCR; TCRdb's copy has only in-frame clones and lacks some. The table has about 370,000 clones, around 87% seen once; the top ten hold around 1%. Sequencing was done on a sample of PBMCs or T cells enriched from blood (not recorded which). The origin of the receptors is a young man who had recovered from COVID-19. The CDR3 runs from the conserved cysteine through the conserved F or W. The D gene is left open where the match is weak. Where a row states a size, it is once, few, many or the class of an expanded clone; other rows omit it.

j_call	v_call	d_call	clone_size	cdr3_nt	cdr3_aa
TRBJ2-2	TRBV3-1/TRBV3-2	TRBD2	-	TGTGCCAGCAGCCAAGTCGCCGGGGGGGCTAACACCGGGGAGCTGTTTTTT	CASSQVAGGANTGELFF
TRBJ2-6	TRBV19	-	-	TGTGCCAGTAGTTCCAAGACTAACGCTGGGGCCAACGTCCTGACTTTC	CASSSKTNAGANVLTF
TRBJ2-3	TRBV24-1	-	-	TGTGCCACCAGTGATCCGACTAGTACAGATACGCAGTATTTT	CATSDPTSTDTQYF
TRBJ2-2	TRBV5-1	-	-	TGCGCCAGCAGCGAGGGATACAGTTCGAACACCGGGGAGCTGTTTTTT	CASSEGYSSNTGELFF
TRBJ2-5	TRBV19	TRBD2	-	TGTGCCAGTAGTGCTGTAGCGGGAGGGCCCGAGACCCAGTACTTC	CASSAVAGGPETQYF
TRBJ1-2	TRBV27	TRBD1	-	TGTGCCAGCAGTTTAAAGTCAGGGGGCAACTATGGCTACACCTTC	CASSLKSGGNYGYTF
TRBJ2-3	TRBV19	TRBD1	-	TGTGCCAGTAAGAAACTCCTCACAGGGGGTGGAACAGATACGCAGTATTTT	CASKKLLTGGGTDTQYF
TRBJ2-6	TRBV9	TRBD1	-	TGTGCCAGCAGCCCCCGGACAGGGGGTAACTCTGGGGCCAACGTCCTGACTTTC	CASSPRTGGNSGANVLTF
TRBJ2-7	TRBV5-1	TRBD2	-	TGCGCCAGCAGCTCCGGTAGCGGGGGGGCCTACGAGCAGTACTTC	CASSSGSGGAYEQYF
TRBJ1-2	TRBV7-9	TRBD1	-	TGTGCCAGCAGCTCCGATCGACAGGGTTTTAACTATGGCTACACCTTC	CASSSDRQGFNYGYTF
TRBJ2-1	TRBV6-5	TRBD2	-	TGTGCCAGCAGTTTGTTGGGACTAGCGGACAATGAGCAGTTCTTC	CASSLLGLADNEQFF
TRBJ2-5	TRBV5-4	TRBD1	once	TGTGCCAGCAGCCGACCGGGACAGGGTGCCCAAGAGACCCAGTACTTC	CASSRPGQGAQETQYF
TRBJ2-1	TRBV29-1	-	-	TGCAGCGTTGTACCGGGTTGGGAGCAGTTCTTC	CSVVPGWEQFF
TRBJ2-1	TRBV2	TRBD2	-	TGTGCCAGCAGCCCCTCGGGACTAGCGGGATCTCGCTCCTACAATGAGCAGTTCTTC	CASSPSGLAGSRSYNEQFF
TRBJ2-1	TRBV5-1	-	-	TGCGCCAGCAGGCCGAGTCAGGCGGACATCGCCGTTTTTGTTTATGAGCAGTTCTTC	CASRPSQADIAVFVYEQFF
TRBJ1-4	TRBV9	-	-	TGTGCCAGCAGCCCCAGTCGGGTAGTAAATGAAAAACTGTTTTTT	CASSPSRVVNEKLFF
TRBJ1-2	TRBV25-1	TRBD1	-	TGTGCCAGCAGTGAGACAGGGAACTATGGCTACACCTTC	CASSETGNYGYTF
TRBJ2-3	TRBV7-2	TRBD2	-	TGTGCCAGCAGCTTAGCGCGGGAGTCGGATACGCAGTATTTT	CASSLARESDTQYF
TRBJ2-1	TRBV10-3	TRBD2	-	TGTGCCATCAGGGGACTAGCGGGGGGTGAGCAGTTCTTC	CAIRGLAGGEQFF
TRBJ2-7	TRBV7-9	TRBD1	-	TGTGCCAGCAGCCCCCAGGGGGCCTACGAGCAGTACTTC	CASSPQGAYEQYF
TRBJ1-1	TRBV19	-	-	TGTGCCAGTAGTGCGGACAGTGGATATAGCACTGAAGCTTTCTTT	CASSADSGYSTEAFF
TRBJ2-7	TRBV27	TRBD1	-	TGTGCCAGCAGTTTATTTAGTCAGGGGGCGAGGGAGCAGTACTTC	CASSLFSQGAREQYF
TRBJ1-2	TRBV10-3	TRBD1	once	TGTGCCATCACAGGGACAGGGGGCGTTTATGGCTACACCTTC	CAITGTGGVYGYTF